These T cell receptor beta chains were read from a single sample in a study of T-cell reconstitution after alpha-beta-depleted transplantation in children. TCRdb independently ran MiXCR on the PCR reads; one entry per CDR3 protein. The sample includes 200,000 to 250,000 distinct CDR3 sequences, approximately 8.4% of them seen just once. The specimen was PBMCs, mostly from graft donor cells, collected 360 days after TCRalphabeta/CD19-depleted stem cell transplant. The receptors originated from a male patient between 2 and 9 years old who had a stem cell transplant for acute myeloid leukemia, so the T cells may come from the graft donor. CDR3s include the opening cysteine and the closing phenylalanine or tryptophan. D genes are given only for firm matches. Size tells how often a clone was seen (once, few, many) or the class of an expanded clone, and some rows leave it out.

D gene	clone size	J gene	V gene	CDR3 DNA	CDR3 protein
-	many	TRBJ2-7	TRBV9	TGTGCCAGCAGCGGCCGGGACAACTCCTACGAGCAGTACTTC	CASSGRDNSYEQYF
-	many	TRBJ1-1	TRBV20-1	TGCAGTGCTAGAGCTCAGGGTGAAGCTTTCTTT	CSARAQGEAFF
-	-	TRBJ2-1	TRBV7-2	TGTGCCAGCAGCCCCTACGGCGGAATCTCCTACAATGAGCAGTTCTTC	CASSPYGGISYNEQFF
TRBD2	many	TRBJ2-1	TRBV20-1	TGCAGTGCTATCGTTTGGAGGACTAGACACAATGAGCAGTTCTTC	CSAIVWRTRHNEQFF
-	-	TRBJ2-4	TRBV7-9	TGTGCCAGCAGCTTAGGGGGGGCAAGGGACATTCAGTACTTC	CASSLGGARDIQYF
TRBD2	-	TRBJ2-2	TRBV7-9	TGTGCCAGCAGCCACCCGACTAGCGGGACCGGGGAGCTGTTTTTT	CASSHPTSGTGELFF
-	-	TRBJ2-2	TRBV5-1	TGCGCCAGCAGTAAGGGAGGAGTGGGCCGGGAGCTGTTTTTT	CASSKGGVGRELFF
-	many	TRBJ2-5	TRBV20-1	TGCAGTGCTGGGTGGCTGGGGACCCAGTACTTC	CSAGWLGTQYF
-	-	TRBJ1-6	TRBV12-3/TRBV12-4	TGTGCCAGCAGTTTAACACGAAAGGGGCATTCCCCCCTCCACTTT	CASSLTRKGHSPLHF
TRBD2	few	TRBJ2-5	TRBV4-3	TGCGCCAGCAGCCAAGGACTAGCGGGAGGCCGGGAGACCCAGTACTTC	CASSQGLAGGRETQYF
TRBD2	many	TRBJ2-1	TRBV5-1	TGCGCCAGCAGCAAGGGACTAGCGGGTTTTCCCTACAATGAGCAGTTCTTC	CASSKGLAGFPYNEQFF
-	-	TRBJ1-2	TRBV23-1	TGCGCCAGCAGTCAATACTACAGGGCCCGGGGCTACACCTTC	CASSQYYRARGYTF
-	few	TRBJ2-7	TRBV6-1	TGTGCCAGCAACCATTACGCCGAGCGGTCAGGCGAGCAGTACTTC	CASNHYAERSGEQYF
-	few	TRBJ2-1	TRBV6-5	TGTGCCAGCAGTTACGCATACAGTCCCAATGAGCAGTTCTTC	CASSYAYSPNEQFF